These 11 T cell receptor beta chains came from one sample sequenced in a study of neurological immune-mediated disorders. TCRdb re-called the 5' RACE reads with MiXCR, one entry per CDR3 protein. The sample lists tens of thousands of distinct CDR3 sequences; around 2.6% were seen once. The source material was PBMCs. These receptors were collected from a woman aged 25 to 39 with multiple sclerosis.

This clonotype appeared a few times. This rearrangement joins TRBV20-1 to TRBJ1-5; D perhaps matches TRBD1 (6 bases). The CDR3 extends over 15 amino acids. Deletions cut 0 bases from V and 4 bases from J, with 13 bases between. CDR1 and CDR2 from the germline V gene are DFQATT and SNEGSKA (reference sequence). CDR3 amino acids: CSAREPSTGNQPQHF. In DNA form, the CDR3 reads TGCAGTGCTAGAGAGCCTTCGACAGGTAATCAGCCCCAGCATTTT.

This clonotype was recorded at least ten times. This chain links TRBV12-3 or TRBV12-4 with TRBJ1-1; D perhaps matches TRBD1 (5 bases). CDR3 length: 14 amino acids. Trimming cost V 3 bases and J 3 bases, with 11 bases left between them. CDR3 in amino acids: CASSLSGAYTEAFF. CDR3 nucleotides: TGTGCCAGCAGTTTGTCCGGGGCCTACACTGAAGCTTTCTTT.

The sample holds many counts of this clonotype. The chain recombines TRBV20-1 with TRBJ2-7; 9 positions agree with TRBD2. The CDR3 contains 14 residues. In germline, CDR1 is DFQATT, CDR2 SNEGSKA (reference sequence). V was pared by 5 bases and J by 2 bases, with 7 bases of the junction left unmatched. CDR3 region: CSARRLAEPYEQYF. CDR3 sequence (DNA): TGCAGTGCTCGTCGACTAGCGGAGCCCTACGAGCAGTACTTC.

This clonotype was counted at least ten times. The V and J genes are TRBV4-3 and TRBJ2-1, with D perhaps being TRBD1 or TRBD2 (5 bases each). The ends were cut back, 0 bases at V and 3 bases at J, with 9 bases in the middle. CDR1 is LGHNA, CDR2 YSLEER, per germline. This CDR3 contains 15 residues. CDR3 bases: TGCGCCAGCAGCCAAGATCGGGGCATCTACAATGAGCAGTTCTTC. Protein product: CASSQDRGIYNEQFF.

This clonotype was seen repeatedly, ten times or more. Here the CDR3 reads CASSSGTSTWGDEQFF. CDR3 nucleotides: TGCGCCAGCAGTTCCGGGACTAGCACCTGGGGAGATGAGCAGTTCTTC. V and J are TRBV5-1 and TRBJ2-1; 9 nucleotides match TRBD2. Germline values: CDR1 SGHRS, CDR2 YFSETQ. Losses at the gene ends were 5 bases for V and 8 bases for J; bases not matched to a gene: 14. This CDR3 has 16 residues. Full variable domain (rest looked up from reference TRBV5-1 and TRBJ2-1): KAGVTQTPRYLIKTRGQQVTLSCSPISGHRSVSWYQQTPGQGLQFLFEYFSETQRNKGNFPGRFSGRQFSNSRSEMNVSTLELGDSALYLCASSSGTSTWGDEQFFGPGTRLTVL.

This clonotype was detected many times. This chain uses TRBV7-6 with TRBJ1-2; 8 bases map to TRBD1. Germline V lookup: CDR1 SGHVS, CDR2 FNYEAQ. The CDR3 sequence is 14 residues long. The J segment lost 3 bases and the V segment lost 6 bases, leaving 6 bases of the junction unmatched. The CDR3 region has the DNA TGTGCCAGCAGACAGGGGGGCCAAGACTATGGCTACACCTTC. Translating it yields CASRQGGQDYGYTF.

In this sample, this clonotype turned up many times. V is TRBV29-1 and J is TRBJ2-7, with 12 nucleotides matching TRBD2. The CDR3 consists of 13 residues. Germline CDR1 is SQVTM and CDR2 is ANQGSEA. V was clipped by 6 bases and J by 3 bases; unmatched bases: 3. For the CDR3, the DNA is TGCAGCGTCCCTAGCGGGAGGGACTACGAGCAGTACTTC. Translating gives CSVPSGRDYEQYF.

This clonotype appeared many times. V gene TRBV11-1 combines with J gene TRBJ2-1; D gene ambiguous. V was pared by 5 bases and J by 0 bases, with 17 bases between. The length of the CDR3 is 17 residues. Germline lookup yields CDR1 SGHAT and CDR2 FQDESV (reference sequence). DNA of the CDR3: TGTGCCAGCAGCACGACCCCATACCATAGCTCCTACAATGAGCAGTTCTTC. It encodes CASSTTPYHSSYNEQFF.

The sample holds many counts of this clonotype. The genes are TRBV20-1 and TRBJ2-1; 10 bases line up with TRBD2. V shed 2 bases and J 1 base; nucleotides not matched to a gene: 11. The CDR3 spans 18 residues. Per the germline V gene, CDR1 is DFQATT and CDR2 is SNEGSKA (reference sequence). CDR3 nucleotide sequence: TGCAGTGCTAGACGAAAGAGTCTAGCGGGAGTATCCTACAATGAGCAGTTCTTC. Amino acids: CSARRKSLAGVSYNEQFF.

This clonotype was seen ten or more times. The chain carries TRBV4-2 and TRBJ1-2; 8 positions match TRBD1. The CDR3 has 16 residues. Trimming took 0 bases from V and 4 from J; bases not matched to a gene: 7. The germline CDR1 and CDR2 sequences are LGHNA and YNFKEQ. The chain's CDR3 is CASSQDQAGGIYGYTF. CDR3 nucleotide sequence: TGTGCCAGCAGCCAAGATCAGGCAGGGGGCATCTATGGCTACACCTTC.

The sample holds many counts of this clonotype. The V and J genes are TRBV18 and TRBJ1-3, with 10 bases aligning to TRBD1. V gave up 3 bases and J gave up 1 base; unmatched junction bases: 0. The V gene's germline CDR1 is KGHSH and CDR2 LQKENI. The CDR3 covers 15 residues. The DNA for the CDR3 is TGTGCCAGCTCACCGGGACAGGGGTCTGGAAACACCATATATTTT. It translates to CASSPGQGSGNTIYF. The complete variable domain, with remaining parts taken from reference TRBV18 and TRBJ1-3, reads NAGVMQNPRHLVRRRGQEARLRCSPMKGHSHVYWYRQLPEEGLKFMVYLQKENIIDESGMPKERFSAEFPKEGPSILRIQQVVRGDSAAYFCASSPGQGSGNTIYFGEGSWLTVV.